The clone carrying this TCR beta chain has at least ten counts. Its antigen is still unknown. The sample belongs to a study of identical twins. This CDR3 has 14 residues. V lost 0 bases and J 4 bases, leaving 10 bases between the germline ends. General study findings and limits: While abundant cord blood beta clonotypes carried fewer insertions, memory repertoires showed no such pattern.

Each CDR3 protein gets one entry after TCRdb re-called the 5' RACE reads with MiXCR. The data contain just under 550,000 distinct CDR3 sequences, about 15% of them seen just once; the ten biggest clones take up 0.44%. The data also belong to a second study, concerning yellow fever vaccine responses in identical twins.

The chain recombines TRBV12-3 or TRBV12-4 with TRBJ2-7; D possibly corresponds to TRBD1 (5 bases). The material sequenced was CD4+ T cells sorted from blood. This clonotype was sampled from a woman between 18 and 29 years old in good health. This chain's CDR3 is CASSLAGRVYEQYF. The CDR3 nucleotides are TGTGCCAGCAGTTTAGCCGGCAGGGTGTACGAGCAGTACTTC.